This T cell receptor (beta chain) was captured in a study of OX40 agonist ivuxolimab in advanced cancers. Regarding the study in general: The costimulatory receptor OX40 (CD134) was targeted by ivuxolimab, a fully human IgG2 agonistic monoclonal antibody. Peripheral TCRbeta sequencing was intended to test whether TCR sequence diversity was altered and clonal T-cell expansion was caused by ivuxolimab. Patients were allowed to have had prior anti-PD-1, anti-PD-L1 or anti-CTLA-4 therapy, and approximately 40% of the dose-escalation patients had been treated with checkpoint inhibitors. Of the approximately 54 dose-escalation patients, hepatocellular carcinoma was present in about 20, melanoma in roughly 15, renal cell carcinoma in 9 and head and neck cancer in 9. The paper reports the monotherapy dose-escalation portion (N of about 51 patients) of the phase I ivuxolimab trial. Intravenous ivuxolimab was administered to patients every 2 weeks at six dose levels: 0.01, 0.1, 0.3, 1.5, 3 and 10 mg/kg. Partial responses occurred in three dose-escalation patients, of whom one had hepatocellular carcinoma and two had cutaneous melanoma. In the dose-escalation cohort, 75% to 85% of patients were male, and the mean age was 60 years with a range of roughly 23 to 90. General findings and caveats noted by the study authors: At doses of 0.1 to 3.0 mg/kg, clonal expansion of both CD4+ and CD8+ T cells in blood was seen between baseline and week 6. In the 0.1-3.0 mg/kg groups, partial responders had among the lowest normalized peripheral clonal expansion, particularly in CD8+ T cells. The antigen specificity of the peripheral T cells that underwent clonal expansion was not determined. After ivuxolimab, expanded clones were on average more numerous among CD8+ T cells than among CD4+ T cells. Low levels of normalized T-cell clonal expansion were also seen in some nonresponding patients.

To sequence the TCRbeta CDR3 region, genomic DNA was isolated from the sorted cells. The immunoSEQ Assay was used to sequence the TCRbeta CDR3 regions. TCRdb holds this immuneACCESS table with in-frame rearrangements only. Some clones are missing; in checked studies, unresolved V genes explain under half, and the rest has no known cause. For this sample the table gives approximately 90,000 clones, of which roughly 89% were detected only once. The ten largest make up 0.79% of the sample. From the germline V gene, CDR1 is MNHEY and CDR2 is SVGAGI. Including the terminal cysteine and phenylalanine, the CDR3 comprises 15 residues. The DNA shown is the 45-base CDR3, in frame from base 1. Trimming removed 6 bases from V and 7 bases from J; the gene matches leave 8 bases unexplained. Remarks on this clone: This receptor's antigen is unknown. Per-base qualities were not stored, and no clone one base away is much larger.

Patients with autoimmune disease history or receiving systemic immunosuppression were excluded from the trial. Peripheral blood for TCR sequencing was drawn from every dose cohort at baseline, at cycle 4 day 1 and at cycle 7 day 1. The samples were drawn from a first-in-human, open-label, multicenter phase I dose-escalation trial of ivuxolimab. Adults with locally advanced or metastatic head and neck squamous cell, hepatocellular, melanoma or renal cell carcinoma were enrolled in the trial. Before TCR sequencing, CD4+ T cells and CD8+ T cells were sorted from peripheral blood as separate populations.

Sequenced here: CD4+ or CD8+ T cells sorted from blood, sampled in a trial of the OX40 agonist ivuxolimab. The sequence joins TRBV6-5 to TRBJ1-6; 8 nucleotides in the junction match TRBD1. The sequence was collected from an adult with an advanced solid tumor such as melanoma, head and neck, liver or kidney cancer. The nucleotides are TGTGCCAGCAGCCGGGGAGGACAGGGAAATTCACCCCTCCACTTT. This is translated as CASSRGGQGNSPLHF.